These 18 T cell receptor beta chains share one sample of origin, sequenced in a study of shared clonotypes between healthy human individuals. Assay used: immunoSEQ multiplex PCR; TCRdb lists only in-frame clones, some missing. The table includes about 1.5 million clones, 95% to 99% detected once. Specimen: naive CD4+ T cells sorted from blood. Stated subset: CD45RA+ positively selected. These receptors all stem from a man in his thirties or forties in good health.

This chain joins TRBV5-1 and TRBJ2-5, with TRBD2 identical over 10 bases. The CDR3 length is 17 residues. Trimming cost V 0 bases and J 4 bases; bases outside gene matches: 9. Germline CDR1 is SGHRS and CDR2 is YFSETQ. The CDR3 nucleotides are TGCGCCAGCAGCTTGGGAGCTAGCGGGAGTTCCCGAGAGACCCAGTACTTC. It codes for CASSLGASGSSRETQYF.

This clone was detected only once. CDR3 sequence reads: CASSSLKREKGEQYF. In DNA, the CDR3 is TGTGCCAGCAGCTCTCTTAAGCGGGAGAAGGGCGAGCAGTACTTC. The chain is built from TRBV11-2 and TRBJ2-7; 8 positions agree with TRBD2. The CDR3 sequence is 15 residues long. V lost 4 bases to trimming and J lost 6 bases; unmatched junction nucleotides: 11. Looked up from germline, CDR1 is SGHAT and CDR2 is FQNNGV.

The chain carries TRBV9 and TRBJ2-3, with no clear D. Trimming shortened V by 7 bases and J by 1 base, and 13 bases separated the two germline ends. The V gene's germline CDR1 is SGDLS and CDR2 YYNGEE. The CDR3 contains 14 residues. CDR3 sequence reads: CASSNVRGTDTQYF. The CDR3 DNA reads TGTGCCAGCTCCAACGTAAGGGGCACAGATACGCAGTATTTT.

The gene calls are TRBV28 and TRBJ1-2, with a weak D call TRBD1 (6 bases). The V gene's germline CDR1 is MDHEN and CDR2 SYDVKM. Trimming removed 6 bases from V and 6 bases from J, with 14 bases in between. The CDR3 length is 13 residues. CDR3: CASSRNRDHGYTF. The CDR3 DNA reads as TGTGCCAGCAGCCGAAACAGGGACCATGGCTACACCTTC.

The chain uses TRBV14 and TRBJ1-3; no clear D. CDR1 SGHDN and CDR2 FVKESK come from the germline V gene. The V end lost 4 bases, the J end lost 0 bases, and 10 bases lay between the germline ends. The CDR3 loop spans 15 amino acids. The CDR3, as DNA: TGTGCCAGCAGCCCGCGTAGAGCCTCTGGAAACACCATATATTTT. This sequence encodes CASSPRRASGNTIYF.

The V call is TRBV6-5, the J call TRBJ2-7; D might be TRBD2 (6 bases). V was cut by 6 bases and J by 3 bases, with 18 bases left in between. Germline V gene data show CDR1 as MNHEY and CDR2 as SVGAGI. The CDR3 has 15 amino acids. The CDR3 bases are TGTGCCAGCAGACAACTTCGTGGGGGGAGCTACGAGCAGTACTTC. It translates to CASRQLRGGSYEQYF.

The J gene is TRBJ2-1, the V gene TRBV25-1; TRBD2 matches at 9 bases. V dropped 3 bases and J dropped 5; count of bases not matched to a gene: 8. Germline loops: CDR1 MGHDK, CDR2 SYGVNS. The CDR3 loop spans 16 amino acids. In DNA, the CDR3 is TGTGCCAGCAGTGATGGGGCGGGAGGGCCCCACAATGAGCAGTTCTTC. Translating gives CASSDGAGGPHNEQFF.

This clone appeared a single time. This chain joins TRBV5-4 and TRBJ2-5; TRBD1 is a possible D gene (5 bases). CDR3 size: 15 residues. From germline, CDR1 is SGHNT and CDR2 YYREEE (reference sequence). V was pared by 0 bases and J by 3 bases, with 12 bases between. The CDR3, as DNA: TGTGCCAGCAGCTTGGCGGGTCAGGGAAAAGAGACCCAGTACTTC. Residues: CASSLAGQGKETQYF.

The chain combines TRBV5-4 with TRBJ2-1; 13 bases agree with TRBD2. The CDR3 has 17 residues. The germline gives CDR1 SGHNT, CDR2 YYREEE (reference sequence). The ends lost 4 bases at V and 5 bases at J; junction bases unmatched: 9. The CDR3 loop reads CASSEGVGLAGNNEQFF. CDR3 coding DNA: TGTGCCAGCAGCGAGGGAGTGGGACTAGCGGGAAACAATGAGCAGTTCTTC.

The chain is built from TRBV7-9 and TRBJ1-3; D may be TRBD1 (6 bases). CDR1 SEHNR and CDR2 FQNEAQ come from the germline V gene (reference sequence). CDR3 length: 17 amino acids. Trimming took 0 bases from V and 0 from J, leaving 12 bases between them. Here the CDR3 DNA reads TGTGCCAGCAGCTTAGCGGTCAGGGGATACTCTGGAAACACCATATATTTT. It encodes CASSLAVRGYSGNTIYF. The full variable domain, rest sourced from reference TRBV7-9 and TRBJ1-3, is DTGVSQNPRHKITKRGQNVTFRCDPISEHNRLYWYRQTLGQGPEFLTYFQNEAQLEKSRLLSDRFSAERPKGSFSTLEIQRTEQGDSAMYLCASSLAVRGYSGNTIYFGEGSWLTVV.

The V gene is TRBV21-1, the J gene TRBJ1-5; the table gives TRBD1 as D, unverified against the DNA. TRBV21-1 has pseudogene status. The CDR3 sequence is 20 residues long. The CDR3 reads CASRLDARDRVPYSNQPQHF. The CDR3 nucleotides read TGTGCCAGCAGACTTGACGCCCGGGACAGGGTACCATATAGCAATCAGCCCCAGCATTTT.

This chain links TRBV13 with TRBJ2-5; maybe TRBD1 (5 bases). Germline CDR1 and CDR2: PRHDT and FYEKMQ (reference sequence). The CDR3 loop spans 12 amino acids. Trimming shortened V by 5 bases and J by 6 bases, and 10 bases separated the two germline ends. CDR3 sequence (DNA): TGTGCCAGCAGCCTCCTGGGGCAGACCCAGTACTTC. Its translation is CASSLLGQTQYF.

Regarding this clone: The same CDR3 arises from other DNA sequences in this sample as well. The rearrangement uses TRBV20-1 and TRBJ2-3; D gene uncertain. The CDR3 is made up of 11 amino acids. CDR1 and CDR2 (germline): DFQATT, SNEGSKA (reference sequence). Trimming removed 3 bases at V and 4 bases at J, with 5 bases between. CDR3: CSARAADTQYF. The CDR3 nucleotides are TGCAGTGCTAGGGCCGCAGATACGCAGTATTTT.

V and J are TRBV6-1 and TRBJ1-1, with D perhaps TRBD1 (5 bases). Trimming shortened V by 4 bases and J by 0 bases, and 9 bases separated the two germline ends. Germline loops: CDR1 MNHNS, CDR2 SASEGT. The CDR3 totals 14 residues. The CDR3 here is CASSGGVMNTEAFF. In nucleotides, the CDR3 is TGTGCCAGCAGTGGGGGGGTCATGAACACTGAAGCTTTCTTT.

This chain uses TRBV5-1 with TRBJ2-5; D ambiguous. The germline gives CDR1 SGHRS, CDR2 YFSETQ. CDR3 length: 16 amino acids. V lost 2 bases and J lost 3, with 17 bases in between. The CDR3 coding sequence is TGCGCCAGCAGCTTCGCCAAGCAGGCTCCGAAAGAGACCCAGTACTTC. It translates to CASSFAKQAPKETQYF.

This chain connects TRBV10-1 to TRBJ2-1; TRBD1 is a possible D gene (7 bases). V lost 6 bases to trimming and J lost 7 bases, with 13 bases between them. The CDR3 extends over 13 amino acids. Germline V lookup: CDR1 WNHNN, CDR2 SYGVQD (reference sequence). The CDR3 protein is CASREGAGNEQFF. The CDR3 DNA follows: TGCGCCAGCAGGGAGGGGGCCGGGAATGAGCAGTTCTTC.

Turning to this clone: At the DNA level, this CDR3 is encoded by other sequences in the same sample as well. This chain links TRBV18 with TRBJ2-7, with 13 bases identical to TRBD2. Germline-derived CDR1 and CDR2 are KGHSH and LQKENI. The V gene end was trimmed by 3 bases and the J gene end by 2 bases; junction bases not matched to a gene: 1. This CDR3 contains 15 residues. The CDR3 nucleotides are TGTGCCAGCTCACCCGGGACTAGCGGGGCCTACGAGCAGTACTTC. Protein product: CASSPGTSGAYEQYF.

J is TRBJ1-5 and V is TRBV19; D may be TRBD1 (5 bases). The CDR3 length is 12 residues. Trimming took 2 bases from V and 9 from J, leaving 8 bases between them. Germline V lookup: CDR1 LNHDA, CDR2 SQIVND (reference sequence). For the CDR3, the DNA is TGTGCCAGTAGTATAACGAGGGGGCCCCAGCATTTT. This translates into CASSITRGPQHF.